A selection of T cell receptor beta chains follows, all from one sample in a study of CD8+CD57+ T cells in acquired aplastic anemia. TCRdb called the reads again in MiXCR, with one record for every CDR3 protein. The sample shows some 410,000 distinct CDR3 sequences, about two thirds of them seen only once. Source material: sorted CD4+, CD8+, or CD8+CD57+ T cells (not recorded which) from PBMCs. The source is a human donor in good health, serving as a control. Both conserved end residues are part of each CDR3. D genes are given only for firm matches. Where a row states a size, it is once, few, many or the class of an expanded clone; other rows omit it.

j_call,clone_size,v_call,d_call,cdr3_nt,cdr3_aa
TRBJ2-7,.,TRBV2,TRBD1,TGTGCCAGCAGTGAAAGGGCAGGGGGCGAGCAGTACTTC,CASSERAGGEQYF
TRBJ2-7,.,TRBV20-1,TRBD2,TGCAGTGCTAGAGGACCGGGACTAGCGAACGAGCAGTACTTC,CSARGPGLANEQYF
TRBJ1-4,.,TRBV9,.,TGCGCCAGCAGTGAGGGCGGGGGTGTGACTAATGACAAACTGTTTTTT,CASSEGGGVTNDKLFF
TRBJ1-2,.,TRBV12-3/TRBV12-4,.,TGTGCCAGCAGGGGGTTGACTATAAACTATGGCTACACCTTC,CASRGLTINYGYTF
TRBJ2-1,.,TRBV9,.,TGTGCCAGCAGCGTAGCCGGGGGGCACCTCACTCTACAGTTCTTC,CASSVAGGHLTLQFF
TRBJ1-2,.,TRBV20-1,.,TGCAGTGCTAGACCGCTTGCCAAAGGGTTGGGCTATGGCTACACCTTC,CSARPLAKGLGYGYTF
TRBJ1-1,.,TRBV12-5,.,TGTGCCATCACAACAAACACTGAAGCTTTCTTT,CAITTNTEAFF
TRBJ2-7,many,TRBV20-1,.,TGCAGTGCTAGAGTTGGATACCTAAGGGAGCAGTACTTC,CSARVGYLREQYF
TRBJ1-6,once,TRBV9,.,TGTGCCAGCAGCGGCGGGATTAATTCACCCCTCCACTTT,CASSGGINSPLHF
TRBJ2-3,.,TRBV20-1,.,TGCAGTGCTAGACGGGGAGGTAACTATACGCAGTATTTT,CSARRGGNYTQYF
TRBJ2-5,once,TRBV5-1,.,TGCGCCAGCAGCTTGGGAGGGTCTGATCAGCCCCAGTACTTC,CASSLGGSDQPQYF
TRBJ2-2,.,TRBV5-1,.,TGCGCCAGCAGCTTGGGAACTAGCGGGGAGCTGTTTTTT,CASSLGTSGELFF
TRBJ1-1,many,TRBV7-9,.,TGTGCCAGCAGCTTAGTAGCCTCATCGGCCGCGGCTGAAGCTTTCTTT,CASSLVASSAAAEAFF
TRBJ1-2,once,TRBV5-4,TRBD1,TGTGCCAGCAGCTTCCGGACAGGGGTTTACTATGGCTACACCTTC,CASSFRTGVYYGYTF
TRBJ2-2,many,TRBV29-1,TRBD1,TGCAGCGTTGATGGGGACAGCGGATCGAACACCGGGGAGCTGTTTTTT,CSVDGDSGSNTGELFF
TRBJ2-2,.,TRBV7-6,.,TGTGCCAGTAGTGAGGGTTGGACCACGGAGACGCTGTTTTTT,CASSEGWTTETLFF
TRBJ1-1,.,TRBV15,.,TGTGCCAGCAGTGAAGGTGGAGGAGGGGGACGAAACCCTGTAGCTTTCTTT,CASSEGGGGGRNPVAFF
TRBJ2-5,.,TRBV10-3,TRBD1,TGTGCCATCAGCTTCCGGACAGGGGGAACCCAGTACTTC,CAISFRTGGTQYF
TRBJ1-6,few,TRBV15,.,TGTGCCACCAGCCAACCCCTCCACTTT,CATSQPLHF
TRBJ1-1,few,TRBV7-7,.,TGTGCTAGCAGCTCGGGACAGAACACTGAAGCTTTCTTT,CASSSGQNTEAFF
TRBJ1-1,.,TRBV2,.,TGTGCCAGCACCCCCCAAGGGGCGCAGTATGGCGACATCTTT,CASTPQGAQYGDIF
TRBJ2-5,.,TRBV4-1,TRBD1,TGCGCCAGCAGCCAGGGACAGTACCAGTACTTC,CASSQGQYQYF
TRBJ2-5,.,TRBV15,.,TGTGCCACCAGCAGAGGGGCGGTCGGGTCACAAGAGACCCAGTACTTC,CATSRGAVGSQETQYF
TRBJ2-3,.,TRBV20-1,TRBD2,TGCAGTGCAGCGGGGGGGGGGCCCGCAGATACGCAGTATTTT,CSAAGGGPADTQYF
TRBJ1-5,.,TRBV7-2,.,TGTGCCAGCAGCTTAGAGGGCGGAGGGACCCAGCATTTT,CASSLEGGGTQHF
TRBJ1-5,.,TRBV7-2,.,TGTGCCAGCAGCTTAGAGCAGAGAAGGAGGAACCCCTACCATTTT,CASSLEQRRRNPYHF
TRBJ1-1,.,TRBV5-5,.,TGTGCCAGCAGCCGGGACACCATGAACACTGAAGCTTTCTTT,CASSRDTMNTEAFF
TRBJ1-1,few,TRBV20-1,.,TGCAGTCTCTTAGGAGGGGACCTCGCGCACACTGAAGCTTTCTTT,CSLLGGDLAHTEAFF
TRBJ2-3,.,TRBV20-1,TRBD1,TGCAGTGCTAGGGCCGGAACAGGGGATGCGCAGTATTTT,CSARAGTGDAQYF
TRBJ1-2,.,TRBV15,TRBD1,TGTGCCACCAGCAGAGATGGACAGGCGATTTTTTCATATGGCTACACCTTC,CATSRDGQAIFSYGYTF
TRBJ1-4,.,TRBV2,.,TGTGCCAGCAGTACTAGAGACGAAAAACTGTTTTTT,CASSTRDEKLFF
TRBJ1-3,.,TRBV12-3/TRBV12-4,.,TGTGCCAGCACTTACCCCGGGAGCTCTGGAAACACCATATATTTT,CASTYPGSSGNTIYF
TRBJ1-5,.,TRBV9,TRBD1,TGTGCCAGCAGCGTTGTGGGACAGGGGGCGGCGGAGCCCCAGCATTTT,CASSVVGQGAAEPQHF
TRBJ1-2,.,TRBV20-1,.,TGCAGTGCTAGAGGGGGCCAAACACCAGGGGATGGCTACACCTTC,CSARGGQTPGDGYTF
TRBJ1-2,.,TRBV25-1,TRBD1,TGTACCAGCAGTGCATGGGACAGGGTCTATGGCTACACCTTC,CTSSAWDRVYGYTF
TRBJ2-1,.,TRBV2,.,TGTGCCAGCAGTCTATTCAATGAGCCATTCTTC,CASSLFNEPFF
TRBJ2-2,.,TRBV14,TRBD1,TGTGCCAGCAGCCAAGACGAGGCAGGGGGCTTCACCGGGGAGCTGTTTTTT,CASSQDEAGGFTGELFF
TRBJ2-6,.,TRBV12-3/TRBV12-4,.,TGTGCCATCAGCGCGTCGGGGGGCGGCGGGGCCAACGTCCTGACTTTC,CAISASGGGGANVLTF
TRBJ2-2,.,TRBV24-1,.,TGTGCCACCAGTGGAACCGGGGAGCTGTTTTTT,CATSGTGELFF
TRBJ2-1,.,TRBV20-1,TRBD1,TGCAGTGGGGGTGGGCAGGGGGCGATCAATGAGCAGTTCTTC,CSGGGQGAINEQFF
TRBJ1-2,once,TRBV5-1,.,TGTGCCAGCAGCTTGACCATGGGACCGAACTATGGCTACACCTTC,CASSLTMGPNYGYTF
TRBJ2-5,.,TRBV12-3/TRBV12-4,.,TGTGCCAGCAGCCTAGATACAGGAATAGAGACCCAGTACTTC,CASSLDTGIETQYF
TRBJ2-2,many,TRBV5-4,TRBD1,TGTGCCAGCAGCCGACGGACAGGGCACGCCGGGGAGCTGTTTTTT,CASSRRTGHAGELFF
TRBJ1-3,many,TRBV7-2,TRBD1,TGTGCCAGCAGCTTCATTCCGGACAGGGTTAAGAACACCATATATTTT,CASSFIPDRVKNTIYF
TRBJ2-5,.,TRBV4-3,TRBD2,TGCGCCAGCAGCCAAGGACGAACGGGGGGGTACCAAGAGACCCAGTACTTC,CASSQGRTGGYQETQYF
TRBJ2-1,.,TRBV11-1,TRBD2,TGTGCCAGCAGCCCTTCGACTAGCGGGAGACACAATGAGCAGTTCTTC,CASSPSTSGRHNEQFF
TRBJ2-1,.,TRBV2,.,TGTGCCAGCAGCATGACTGTATGGCAGCGCGACACTGAAGCGTTCTTC,CASSMTVWQRDTEAFF
TRBJ1-1,.,TRBV4-1,.,TGCGCCAGCAACTGGCCGGGACTTGAAGCTTTCTTT,CASNWPGLEAFF
TRBJ2-7,.,TRBV10-3,.,TGTGCCAGCAGTGAGTCGAGTCGGGGGGCCGAGCAGTACTTC,CASSESSRGAEQYF
TRBJ1-6,few,TRBV19,.,TGTGCCAGCGGGGACGGCGATAATTCACCCCTCCACTTT,CASGDGDNSPLHF
TRBJ1-5,.,TRBV5-1,TRBD1,TGTGCCAGCAGTCAACAGGGACAGCAGCCCCAGCATTTT,CASSQQGQQPQHF
TRBJ2-5,.,TRBV12-3/TRBV12-4,.,TGTGCCAGCAGTTTAGGGACTACTCAAGAGACCCAGTACTTC,CASSLGTTQETQYF
TRBJ1-1,.,TRBV7-6,.,TGTGCCAGCAGCTTAGGCAGGCAGGCGGCGATGCTGTCTGAAGCTTTCTTT,CASSLGRQAAMLSEAFF
TRBJ1-4,.,TRBV7-2,.,TGTGCCAGCAGCCAGAGACTCGATATCTACGAGCAGTACCTGTTTTTT,CASSQRLDIYEQYLFF